Sequencing of this TCR beta chain was carried out in a study of CD8 T cells in ankylosing spondylitis. Findings and caveats of the study: CD8+ cells made up the disease-linked clones, which were relatively rare in peripheral blood.

The V end was cut by 5 bases, the J end by 4 bases, with 14 bases between. Germline V gene data show CDR1 as MDHEN and CDR2 as SYDVKM. The CDR3 contains 14 residues. The table lists this clonotype with many counts. Its antigen is not known. In TCRdb, the 5' RACE reads were re-called with MiXCR into one record per CDR3 protein. The repertoire has roughly 220,000 distinct CDR3 sequences, roughly a tenth of them found once; the top ten carry around a fifth. The clonotype was recovered from a male donor with ankylosing spondylitis or in good health (not recorded which). The sequencing sample was made of blood, either unsorted or a sorted T cell fraction (not recorded which). J is TRBJ1-2 and V is TRBV28; no clear D. CDR3 residues: CASSQPGRLYGYTF. DNA of the CDR3: TGTGCCAGCAGTCAGCCGGGCCGCCTCTATGGCTACACCTTC.